The present T cell receptor (beta chain) was sequenced within a study of memory CD4+ T cells and cytomegalovirus serostatus (dated 2019 in TCRdb). About the full investigation: A total of around 35 healthy Belgian adults, of whom 9 were CMV seropositive and about 24 were CMV seronegative, were included in the cohort. CD4+ memory TCRbeta repertoires of a Belgian cohort with known cytomegalovirus serostatus were sequenced in order to replicate a published TCR-based CMV serostatus classifier.

A remark on this clone: The antigen it recognizes is unknown. No much larger clone exists at a distance of one base, and base qualities are not known.

The research as a whole found: A median bootstrapped AUC of roughly 0.95 with a 95% CI of 0.76-1.00 was achieved on the Belgian cohort by the original-framework classifier. Of fewer than 200 previously reported CMV-associated TCRbeta sequences, 67 appeared in the CD4+ memory repertoires, each in one to five individuals. Unlike the original study, which covered naive and memory CD4+ and CD8+ populations, the Belgian study sequenced only CD4+CD45RO+ memory cells. CMV serostatus prediction reached a median bootstrapped AUC of approximately 0.96 with the original framework and 0.91 with a US-trained random forest. Results were interpreted as suggesting that the CMV-associated TCR signature is largely present in the CD4+ memory repertoire.

The CDR3 spans 15 residues, from the cysteine through the phenylalanine. Here the CDR3 DNA is all that survives: 45 bases in frame from base 1. CDR1 and CDR2 are drawn from the germline V gene: SGHVS, FQNEAQ. Deletion took 5 bases off V and 1 base off J, with a span of 12 bases between the germline ends. Genomic DNA was extracted from sorted cells with the Quick-DNA Microprep Kit. Amplification of TCRbeta DNA was done with the immunoSEQ hsTCRbeta kit, following the protocol from the manufacturer. An Illumina MiSeq instrument was used to sequence the TCRbeta libraries. In the original analysis: After out-of-frame sequences were removed, 2,204,828 distinct TCRbeta sequences remained, averaging about 67,000 per individual. Two values were used to score each individual: the count of some 150 previously reported CMV-associated TCRbeta sequences and the total count of productive distinct TCRbeta sequences. A beta-binomial model was reimplemented in Python, and scikit-learn random forests with default parameters were trained on data from the US cohort. On the Belgian cohort, classifier performance was reported as the median AUC, along with percentile confidence intervals, across 10,000 bootstrap iterations. In its TCRdb copy, this immuneACCESS table keeps in-frame sequences only and misses some clones. Where compared with another copy, unresolved V genes explain less than half of these, and the others have no known cause. V and J calls and clone size follow that table, whereas D and trimming were derived from the DNA. The table for this sample lists 56,000 or so clones; around 80% of them were counted only once. 1.5% to 2% of the sample goes to the ten largest clones.

Single viable CD3+CD4+CD8-CD45RO+ cells were sorted as memory CD4+ T cells on a FACSAria II. CMV serostatus was assessed using a Roche Elecsys assay, by which serum IgG against CMV pp150, pp28, p38 and p52 was detected. Following thawing, total CD4+ T cells were enriched through positive selection using CD4 magnetic microbeads. The samples came from a different study that was designed specifically to examine the CD4+ T cell memory repertoire. Following standard operating procedures, peripheral blood mononuclear cells were isolated and cryopreserved, while serum was kept at -80 degrees C. Staining used CD3-PerCP (BW264/56), CD4-APC (RPA-T4), CD45RO-PE (UCHT1) and CD8-Pacific Orange (3B5) antibodies, with Sytox blue excluding non-viable cells.

The chain joins TRBV7-8 to TRBJ1-5; TRBD1 is perhaps the D gene, given 5 matching bases. The sequenced material came from memory CD4+ T cells from blood. The TCR comes from an adult in good health and CMV-seronegative. CDR3 loop: CASSRWEGSNQPQHF. The nucleotides read TGTGCCAGCAGCCGATGGGAGGGGAGCAATCAGCCCCAGCATTTT. Outside the CDR3, residues come from the reference TRBV7-8 and TRBJ1-5 proteins, so the full variable domain is: GAGVSQSPRYKVAKRGQDVALRCDPISGHVSLFWYQQALGQGPEFLTYFQNEAQLDKSGLPSDRFFAERPEGSVSTLKIQRTQQEDSAVYLCASSRWEGSNQPQHFGDGTRLSIL.